The clone carrying this T cell receptor beta chain was recorded once. Antigen specificity is unknown. Peripheral blood was collected from the related graft donor on the marrow donation day. The data originate from a study of T cells after posttransplantation cyclophosphamide. Findings of the study overall: Later post-transplant blood repertoires were often dominated by donor CD8+ memory clones.

Produced via immunoSEQ multiplex PCR; TCRdb's table is partial and in-frame only. The sample yields approximately 56,000 clones, approximately 94% seen once. Trimming took off 3 bases at V and 4 bases at J, with 13 bases between the two ends. Germline CDR1 is LNHDA and CDR2 is SQIVND (reference sequence). This CDR3 comprises 15 residues. Sequences were obtained from PBMCs. The source is a woman in her thirties in good health and a related stem cell transplant donor. This sequence joins TRBV19 and TRBJ2-1, with D possibly matching TRBD1 (6 bases). The CDR3 region is CASSITGNPYNEQFF. Written as DNA, the CDR3 is TGTGCCAGTAGTATTACAGGGAACCCTTACAATGAGCAGTTCTTC.